This T cell receptor (beta chain) emerged from a study of T cells after yellow fever vaccination (dated by TCRdb to between 2017 and 2020). Context from the whole study: Using CD3, CD45RA, CCR7 and CD95 staining, memory subsets (EM, EMRA, CM and Tscm) were sorted on a BD FACS Aria III. The SMART-Seq v4 Ultra Low Input RNA kit was used to prepare libraries from fractions with low cell numbers. To track T-cell clones before and after primary and booster YFV17D yellow fever vaccination, bulk TCR alpha and beta repertoires were sequenced longitudinally. Blood was collected at multiple timepoints before and after primary and secondary immunization, and bulk PBMC replicates and cell subsets were isolated. Two healthy male donors made up the cohort, one aged 18 to 29 years and the other aged 30 to 39 years. Memory subsets were sorted on days 0, 15 and 45 and at 18 months following primary vaccination, and on days 0, 15 and 45 following the 30-year booster.

At least ten counts were recorded for this clonotype. Qualities for individual bases were not recorded, and no much larger clone is one base off. The paper as a whole reports these results and caveats: A small share of clonotypes was detected in both CD4 and CD8 compartments, with the overlap likely arising from convergent recombination. In the sorted memory subsets on day 0, nearly all vaccine-responding clonotypes were below the level of detection. The secondary T-cell response was weaker than the primary response but faster, peaking on day 5 instead of day 15. Computational filtering was required because FACS-sorted repertoires could contain abundant contaminating clonotypes from the bulk population. Only a couple of donors were included in the study, so the extent to which the findings can be generalized is limited. Most clones expanded after primary vaccination (almost 97% of CD4 and over 80% of CD8) were re-detected after the booster, suggesting that broad memory maintenance occurred.

Synthesis of TCR cDNA relied on 5'RACE template switching, a step that introduced a universal primer site along with unique molecular identifiers. Priming of cDNA synthesis was performed from both the TCR alpha and TCR beta constant segments. Two PCR steps were used to amplify libraries, with sample barcodes and sequencing adapters being added in the second step. Sequencing of libraries was performed on Illumina HiSeq 2500 (2x100 bp) or NovaSeq (2x150 bp). The published analysis was carried out like this. MIGEC handled demultiplexing of reads and collapsing into UMI consensus sequences, while MiXCR performed V(D)J alignment. Using edgeR on replicate PBMC samples, clonotypes were called vaccine-responding if FDR was below 0.01 and the log2 fold change was above 5 up to day 15. CD4 or CD8 identity was assigned to each bulk clonotype according to whether the clonotype was present at higher abundance in the sequenced CD4 repertoire or the sequenced CD8 repertoire. To estimate how each clone was distributed across memory phenotypes, clonotype frequencies in memory subsets were weighted by the numbers of FACS-sorted cells. Using fastp trimming at Q25 and MiXCR clonotype assembly, TCRdb reanalyzed the public sequencing data and kept in-frame beta chains. A single entry per CDR3 protein holds the most common genes and DNA from its merged rows. Here the V and J calls rest on TCRdb's processing, not on the authors' analysis. The sample table lists 46,000 or so distinct CDR3 sequences, 6% to 7% of them with a count of one. 8.5% to 12% of the sample lies in the top ten.

The treatment or condition label corresponds to: live attenuated yellow fever vaccine strain. PBMCs were isolated from peripheral blood using a standard Ficoll-Paque protocol. For sorted memory subsets, RNA extraction was done with the RNeasy Micro Kit. Here the sequenced sample was PBMCs, either bulk or a sorted T-cell subset (CD4+, CD8+, memory, or dextramer-sorted; not recorded which), taken 45 days after the yellow fever booster vaccination. The clonotype was recovered from a man in his thirties or forties who received the YFV17D yellow fever vaccine.

The DNA is TGCGCCAGCAGCTTGACTGCCCTATCTCCGAACAGCCATAATTCACCCCTCCACTTT. Its product reads: CASSLTALSPNSHNSPLHF. The receptor chain draws on TRBV5-1 and TRBJ1-6, with the D gene call left open. As encoded in the germline V gene, CDR1 is SGHRS while CDR2 is YFSETQ. The CDR3 sequence holds 19 residues, the cysteine and phenylalanine included. The read is trimmed to its CDR3 DNA, 57 bases read in frame from base 1. V is cut by 1 base and J by 5 bases, and the space between the germline ends is 22 bases.